The 26 T cell receptor beta chains below all came from one sample that was sequenced in a study of shared clonotypes between healthy human individuals. Assay: immunoSEQ multiplex PCR; the TCRdb copy retains only in-frame clones and omits some. The sample has 2 million to 2.5 million clones, 80% to 95% seen once; the top ten hold about 0.39%. Sequenced material: naive CD4+ T cells from PBMCs. This sample's subset: CD45RA+ positively selected. The receptors were gathered from a man aged 18 to 29 in good health. Some clones in this sample may be carry-over from other donors' samples.

Concerning this clone: Other DNA sequences in this sample translate to the same CDR3. The V gene is TRBV19, the J gene TRBJ2-7, with D perhaps matching TRBD2 (5 bases). Per the germline V gene, CDR1 is LNHDA and CDR2 is SQIVND (reference sequence). V dropped 6 bases and J dropped 3 bases, with 12 bases sitting between them. The CDR3 spans 13 residues. As DNA, the CDR3 is TGTGCCAGTAGCATTGACCGGGGCTACGAGCAGTACTTC. This gives the protein CASSIDRGYEQYF. The full variable domain, completed using reference TRBV19 and TRBJ2-7, is DGGITQSPKYLFRKEGQNVTLSCEQNLNHDAMYWYRQDPGQGLRLIYYSQIVNDFQKGDIAEGYSVSREKKESFPLTVTSAQKNPTAFYLCASSIDRGYEQYFGPGTRLTVT.

In the case of this clone: A read error may produce the germline difference seen at one junction end. The chain carries TRBV5-1 and TRBJ2-7; 7 bases are shared with TRBD2. CDR3 size: 14 residues. Germline V gene lookup returns CDR1 SGHRS and CDR2 YFSETQ. The CDR3 protein is CASTLGRGNYEQYF. The CDR3 nucleotides read TGCGCCAGCACCTTGGGGCGGGGGAACTACGAGCAGTACTTC.

The chain joins TRBV20-1 to TRBJ2-2; D remains ambiguous. The V and J ends lost 4 bases and 7 bases respectively, with 7 bases between them. The CDR3 totals 11 residues. Germline CDR1 and CDR2: DFQATT and SNEGSKA (reference sequence). CDR3 nucleotides: TGCAGTGCTATTTTCGTCGGGGAGCTGTTTTTT. Encoded protein: CSAIFVGELFF.

Comment on this clone: An end of the junction differs from the germline gene, which may be a read error. V is TRBV18 and J is TRBJ2-7; D unresolved. Germline CDR1 and CDR2: KGHSH and LQKENI. The CDR3 has 13 residues. CDR3 bases: TGTGCCAGCTCACCAGGTATCGAGGACCCTGCATTCTTC. Encoded protein: CASSPGIEDPAFF.

The chain recombines TRBV28 with TRBJ1-2; 11 bases match TRBD1. The V and J ends lost 7 bases and 7 bases, in that order; junction bases with no gene match: 8. This CDR3 spans 14 amino acids. CDR1 is MDHEN, CDR2 SYDVKM, per germline. This CDR3 reads CASTLDRGLFGYTF. The CDR3 DNA reads as TGTGCCAGCACTTTGGACAGGGGGCTTTTTGGCTACACCTTC.

The V and J genes are TRBV6-4 and TRBJ2-1, with D unclear. The V gene's germline CDR1 is MRHNA and CDR2 SNTAGT. The CDR3 extends over 15 amino acids. V was pared by 6 bases and J by 8 bases, with 20 bases between. In DNA, the CDR3 is TGTGCCAGCAGCCCCGAGCTGGTGGTGGTCCATGAGCAGTTCTTC. Translating gives CASSPELVVVHEQFF.

CDR3 loop: CASSLRNRWVGYTF. CDR3 bases: TGTGCCAGCAGCTTAAGGAACAGGTGGGTTGGCTACACCTTC. This sequence joins TRBV11-3 and TRBJ1-2; D is perhaps TRBD1 (5 bases). The CDR3 has 14 amino acids. Trimming removed 2 bases from V and 7 bases from J, with 14 bases in between. The germline V gene encodes CDR1 SGHNT and CDR2 YENEEA.

The count of this clone is one. The chain carries TRBV30 and TRBJ2-2; maybe TRBD2 (5 bases). CDR1 GTSNPN and CDR2 SVGIG come from the germline V gene (reference sequence). The CDR3 contains 14 residues. With 2 bases removed from V and 7 bases from J, the gap between germline ends came to 14 bases. The CDR3, as DNA: TGTGCCTGGAGTCAATCCGGGGTTCTCGGGGAGCTGTTTTTT. Translating gives CAWSQSGVLGELFF.

The V and J genes are TRBV6-1 and TRBJ2-3, with D unclear. This CDR3 has 13 amino acids. Germline values: CDR1 MNHNS, CDR2 SASEGT. V lost 3 bases and J 5 bases, leaving 9 bases between the germline ends. The CDR3 spells CASSDPFRDTQYF. In DNA form, the CDR3 reads TGTGCCAGCAGTGACCCCTTCCGAGATACGCAGTATTTT.

This chain connects TRBV9 to TRBJ2-1; 8 bases agree with TRBD2. This CDR3 has 13 residues. Losses at the gene ends were 4 bases for V and 5 bases for J; bases not matched to a gene: 2. CDR1 is SGDLS and CDR2 is YYNGEE in the germline V gene. As DNA, the CDR3 is TGTGCCAGCAGCCGGGGGGGAAACAATGAGCAGTTCTTC. Encoded protein: CASSRGGNNEQFF.

The V and J genes are TRBV14 and TRBJ2-7; the D is unclear. Trimming took off 0 bases at V and 2 bases at J, with 11 bases between the two ends. CDR3 length equals 15 residues. The V gene's germline CDR1 is SGHDN and CDR2 FVKESK. Written as DNA, the CDR3 is TGTGCCAGCAGCCAAGATCGAGGCTTTACCTACGAGCAGTACTTC. This sequence encodes CASSQDRGFTYEQYF.

The chain's CDR3 is CASRTKGPRYERYF. CDR3 sequence (DNA): TGTGCCAGCAGAACAAAGGGACCCCGCTACGAGAGGTACTTC. The chain combines TRBV2 with TRBJ2-7; D may correspond to TRBD1 or TRBD2 (5 bases each). Germline-derived CDR1 and CDR2 are SNHLY and FYNNEI. V lost 6 bases and J 12 bases, leaving 24 bases between the germline ends. This CDR3 has 14 residues.

In the case of this clone: Other nucleotide sequences in the sample specify the same CDR3. The chain employs TRBV5-1 and TRBJ2-7; 7 bases match TRBD1. In germline, CDR1 is SGHRS, CDR2 YFSETQ. This CDR3 has 14 amino acids. The V gene end was trimmed by 4 bases and the J gene end by 0 bases; junction bases not matched to a gene: 4. CDR3 residues: CASSLTGNSYEQYF. The DNA for the CDR3 is TGCGCCAGCAGCCTGACAGGGAACTCCTACGAGCAGTACTTC.

This clone was observed a handful of times. The chain is built from TRBV10-3 and TRBJ2-2; D unclear. The CDR3 runs to 11 residues. Trimming took 6 bases from V and 1 from J, leaving 0 bases between them. The germline CDR1 and CDR2 sequences are ENHRY and SYGVKD. CDR3 region: CAIRNTGELFF. For the CDR3, the DNA is TGTGCCATCAGGAACACCGGGGAGCTGTTTTTT.

As to this clone: Other DNA sequences of this sample code for an identical CDR3. The chain carries TRBV7-7 and TRBJ2-5; 7 bases match TRBD1. Germline V gene lookup returns CDR1 SSHAT and CDR2 FNYEAQ (reference sequence). The CDR3 has 13 amino acids. J gave up 2 bases and V 5 bases, and 2 bases lay outside the gene matches. In DNA, the CDR3 is TGTGCCAGCAGCCGGGACAGACAAGAGACCCAGTACTTC. Translated: CASSRDRQETQYF.

The chain couples TRBV11-3 to TRBJ1-3; no definite D call. CDR1 is SGHNT, CDR2 YENEEA, per germline. V was trimmed by 2 bases and J by 0 bases, leaving 17 bases between them. This CDR3 is built from 18 residues. CDR3 nucleotides: TGTGCCAGCAGCTTATTGGGCAGCCCCTACATCTCTGGAAACACCATATATTTT. Protein product: CASSLLGSPYISGNTIYF.

This clone appeared a single time. V is TRBV11-2 and J is TRBJ2-2; the D gene is possibly TRBD1 (5 bases). This CDR3 has 17 residues. In germline, CDR1 is SGHAT, CDR2 FQNNGV. Trimming left V 1 base short and J 6 bases short, with 18 bases between. Written as DNA, the CDR3 is TGTGCCAGCAGCTTAGTTGCCGGGCAGGGTTGGGCCGGGGAGCTGTTTTTT. Residues: CASSLVAGQGWAGELFF.

The gene calls are TRBV14 and TRBJ2-1; the match to TRBD2 covers 8 bases. Trimming at V came to 3 bases and at J to 9 bases, leaving 10 bases not matched to a gene. The CDR3 extends over 15 amino acids. Germline CDR1 and CDR2: SGHDN and FVKESK. This CDR3 reads CASSHFEAGVREQFF. Written as DNA, the CDR3 is TGTGCCAGCAGCCATTTTGAAGCGGGAGTGCGTGAGCAGTTCTTC. Drawing the rest from reference TRBV14 and TRBJ2-1, the complete variable domain is EAGVTQFPSHSVIEKGQTVTLRCDPISGHDNLYWYRRVMGKEIKFLLHFVKESKQDESGMPNNRFLAERTGGTYSTLKVQPAELEDSGVYFCASSHFEAGVREQFFGPGTRLTVL.

The gene calls are TRBV7-2 and TRBJ2-5, with D tentatively TRBD1 (6 bases). This CDR3 comprises 16 residues. V lost 4 bases and J 5 bases, leaving 20 bases between the germline ends. Germline V gene lookup returns CDR1 SGHTA and CDR2 FQGNSA. As DNA, the CDR3 is TGTGCCAGCAGCTCCCTCGGGGACACCCTGGGGGAGACCCAGTACTTC. This gives the protein CASSSLGDTLGETQYF.

The chain employs TRBV6-1 and TRBJ1-2; D gene ambiguous. The ends were cut back, 3 bases at V and 4 bases at J, with 6 bases in the middle. Germline assignment: CDR1 MNHNS and CDR2 SASEGT. This CDR3 is built from 12 residues. The CDR3: CASSDGFYGYTF. CDR3 DNA sequence: TGTGCCAGCAGTGACGGGTTCTATGGCTACACCTTC.

The V gene is TRBV2, the J gene TRBJ2-3; 12 bases are a match to TRBD1. This CDR3 has 16 residues. Germline V lookup: CDR1 SNHLY, CDR2 FYNNEI. V shed 7 bases and J 5 bases; nucleotides not matched to a gene: 10. CDR3 loop: CASNPPGTGGRDTQYF. The CDR3 DNA follows: TGTGCCAGCAACCCCCCGGGGACAGGGGGCCGAGATACGCAGTATTTT.

V and J are TRBV9 and TRBJ1-3; no definite D call. The CDR3 sequence is 13 residues long. The V and J ends lost 2 bases and 6 bases respectively, with 9 bases between them. The germline V gene encodes CDR1 SGDLS and CDR2 YYNGEE. The CDR3 sequence: CASSVSRENTIYF. DNA for the CDR3: TGTGCCAGCAGCGTGTCTCGAGAAAACACCATATATTTT.

This chain uses TRBV10-3 with TRBJ2-5; 10 positions match TRBD1. V lost 4 bases to trimming and J lost 1 base; unmatched junction nucleotides: 0. Per germline, CDR1 ENHRY and CDR2 SYGVKD. This CDR3 spans 14 amino acids. The CDR3, as DNA: TGTGCCATCAGTGGGGACAGGGGCCAAGAGACCCAGTACTTC. This translates into CAISGDRGQETQYF.

The chain couples TRBV4-1 to TRBJ2-7; 10 nucleotides line up with TRBD2. J was trimmed by 1 base and V by 1 base; bases with no gene match: 4. The CDR3 totals 16 residues. Germline CDR1 reads MGHRA; CDR2 reads YSYEKL. In nucleotides, the CDR3 is TGCGCCAGCAGCCAAGCATGGGGACTAGCGTCCTACGAGCAGTACTTC. It translates to CASSQAWGLASYEQYF.

With respect to this clone: The sample holds other DNA sequences that translate to the same CDR3. The chain combines TRBV20-1 with TRBJ1-1, with D possibly TRBD1 on 5 matching bases. V lost 3 bases, J lost 7 bases, and 6 bases lay in between. The CDR3 runs 10 residues. Germline V CDR1 and CDR2: DFQATT, SNEGSKA (reference sequence). CDR3 in amino acids: CSARDIEAFF. Here the CDR3 DNA reads TGCAGTGCTAGGGACATTGAAGCTTTCTTT.

The chain couples TRBV7-9 to TRBJ2-7, with 16 positions matching TRBD2. With 4 bases clipped from V and 7 bases from J, the junction kept 16 bases outside the gene matches. The CDR3 extends over 19 amino acids. CDR1 is SEHNR, CDR2 FQNEAQ, per germline (reference sequence). DNA for the CDR3: TGTGCCAGCAGCTCCGTACGTCCCGGGACTAGCGGGAGGGCTAGAGAGCAGTACTTC. Translated, it gives CASSSVRPGTSGRAREQYF.